Below are 23 T cell receptor beta chains sequenced from a single sample in a study of early T cells in non-severe SARS-CoV-2 infection (dated by TCRdb to the early 2020s). Receptor amplification or capture employed 5' RACE. Sequencing was carried out with a NextSeq 500. TCRdb reran the public reads through fastp at Q25 and MiXCR, keeping productive beta chains. CDR3 protein duplicates are merged, each entry listing the most common genes and DNA. The sample has fewer than 65,000 distinct CDR3 sequences on record, over 4.5% of them singletons. The top ten hold around 3.3% of the sample. The starting material was whole blood, obtained at baseline. These receptors were obtained from an adult who was a healthcare worker with PCR-confirmed SARS-CoV-2 infection or an uninfected control (not recorded which).

The table lists this clonotype with many counts. J is TRBJ2-2 and V is TRBV7-2; D not certain. Germline V CDR1 and CDR2: SGHTA, FQGNSA. This CDR3 comprises 15 residues. Trimming shortened V by 1 base and J by 2 bases, and 8 bases separated the two germline ends. The CDR3 coding sequence is TGTGCCAGCAGCTTAGTTCTCAGCAACACCGGGGAGCTGTTTTTT. It translates to CASSLVLSNTGELFF.

This clonotype was found many times. The J gene is TRBJ2-1, the V gene TRBV20-1, with 8 nucleotides matching TRBD2. This CDR3 has 14 amino acids. The V gene end was trimmed by 3 bases and the J gene end by 7 bases; junction bases not matched to a gene: 8. Germline V gene data show CDR1 as DFQATT and CDR2 as SNEGSKA (reference sequence). CDR3 sequence reads: CSARGSGNTNEQFF. CDR3 nucleotide sequence: TGCAGTGCTAGGGGTAGCGGGAATACAAATGAGCAGTTCTTC.

This clonotype has a count of ten or more. The rearrangement uses TRBV25-1 and TRBJ1-6; 10 bases match TRBD1. The CDR3 extends over 16 amino acids. Germline assignment: CDR1 MGHDK and CDR2 SYGVNS. The J segment lost 10 bases and the V segment lost 2 bases, leaving 8 bases of the junction unmatched. CDR3 in amino acids: CASSEGGTGARSPLHF. In DNA, the CDR3 is TGTGCCAGCAGTGAAGGGGGGACAGGGGCACGCTCACCCCTCCACTTT.

This clonotype was observed a handful of times. The chain combines TRBV2 with TRBJ2-2; 10 nucleotides agree with TRBD1. Germline values: CDR1 SNHLY, CDR2 FYNNEI. CDR3 length equals 16 residues. J gave up 4 bases and V 4 bases, and 6 bases lay outside the gene matches. Here the CDR3 reads CASSGPGQGITGELFF. The DNA of the CDR3 is TGTGCCAGCAGTGGACCGGGACAGGGGATCACCGGGGAGCTGTTTTTT.

This clonotype was found many times. The chain employs TRBV3-1 and TRBJ2-7; a possible D gene is TRBD1 (5 bases). Trimming removed 5 bases at V and 2 bases at J, with 13 bases between. The CDR3 extends over 14 amino acids. Germline V gene lookup returns CDR1 LGHDT and CDR2 YNNKEL (reference sequence). CDR3 amino acids: CASSRSQGPYEQYF. CDR3 sequence (DNA): TGTGCCAGCAGCAGGAGCCAGGGTCCCTACGAGCAGTACTTC.

This clonotype occurred many times. Written as DNA, the CDR3 is TGTGCCAGCAGCACTTCCGGCAGGGCAGAGTACCAAGAGACCCAGTACTTC. It is translated as CASSTSGRAEYQETQYF. The chain recombines TRBV28 with TRBJ2-5; possibly TRBD1 for D (5 bases). This CDR3 region has 17 residues. The germline CDR1 and CDR2 sequences are MDHEN and SYDVKM. Trimming cost V 6 bases and J 0 bases, with 20 bases left between them.

This clonotype was counted only a few times. This chain uses TRBV4-1 with TRBJ1-1, with D possibly TRBD1 on 5 matching bases. The V end lost 0 bases, the J end lost 11 bases, and 16 bases lay between the germline ends. Germline-derived CDR1 and CDR2 are MGHRA and YSYEKL. The CDR3 is 14 amino acids. CDR3 coding DNA: TGCGCCAGCAGCCAAGAACGTGACAGCCTGAAGGCTTTCTTT. Translation: CASSQERDSLKAFF.

CDR3 nucleotides: TGTGCCAGCAGCTTAGTTCCGAGCTCCTACGAGCAGTACTTC. This codes for CASSLVPSSYEQYF. The chain recombines TRBV11-2 with TRBJ2-7; D is undetermined. CDR1 is SGHAT and CDR2 is FQNNGV in the germline V gene. The CDR3 is 14 residues long. V was trimmed by 1 base and J by 0 bases, leaving 7 bases between them. Supplemented by reference TRBV11-2 and TRBJ2-7, the full variable domain reads EAGVAQSPRYKIIEKRQSVAFWCNPISGHATLYWYQQILGQGPKLLIQFQNNGVVDDSQLPKDRFSAERLKGVDSTLKIQPAKLEDSAVYLCASSLVPSSYEQYFGPGTRLTVT.

This clonotype appeared many times. The chain employs TRBV4-3 and TRBJ1-6; D perhaps matches TRBD1 (5 bases). Germline loops: CDR1 LGHNA, CDR2 YSLEER. V lost 3 bases, J lost 9 bases, and 18 bases lay in between. This CDR3 contains 16 residues. The CDR3 sequence: CASSQGGVTGSSPLHF. CDR3 nucleotides: TGCGCCAGCAGCCAGGGAGGGGTTACAGGATCTTCACCCCTCCACTTT.

The chain uses TRBV11-3 and TRBJ2-7, with 7 bases that match TRBD2. V lost 2 bases to trimming and J lost 4 bases; unmatched junction nucleotides: 8. Germline V lookup: CDR1 SGHNT, CDR2 YENEEA. The CDR3 loop spans 15 amino acids. The chain's CDR3 is CASSLQAGALYEQYF. CDR3 bases: TGTGCCAGCAGCTTACAGGCGGGAGCCCTATACGAGCAGTACTTC.

This clonotype was observed many times. This chain uses TRBV4-3 with TRBJ2-7; 7 bases line up with TRBD1. CDR3 size: 16 residues. Unmatched junction bases numbered 13, after V lost 2 bases and J lost 6 bases. The V gene's germline CDR1 is LGHNA and CDR2 YSLEER. The CDR3 DNA follows: TGCGCCAGCAGCCAAACAACGGGACAGACCCTTTGCGAGCAGTACTTC. The encoded protein is CASSQTTGQTLCEQYF.

This clonotype was observed many times. The chain is built from TRBV18 and TRBJ1-2; 9 nucleotides agree with TRBD1. The CDR3 has 16 residues. CDR1 is KGHSH, CDR2 LQKENI, per germline. V lost 0 bases to trimming and J lost 8 bases; unmatched junction nucleotides: 10. The DNA of the CDR3 is TGTGCCAGCTCACCACCCTCGCCGGACAGGGGAGGCGGCTACACCTTC. Encoded protein: CASSPPSPDRGGGYTF.

Ten or more counts support this clonotype. The chain employs TRBV12-3 or TRBV12-4 and TRBJ1-2; 8 nucleotides line up with TRBD1. CDR3 length: 14 amino acids. Unmatched junction bases numbered 9, after V lost 7 bases and J lost 5 bases. CDR3 DNA: TGTGCCAGCAACGCAGGGGGCCCCAATTATGGCTACACCTTC. This sequence encodes CASNAGGPNYGYTF.

About this clonotype itself: A much bigger clone sits one base away, suggesting this may be a read error. The V and J genes are TRBV3-1 and TRBJ2-1; the D gene is possibly TRBD2 (6 bases). The V end was cut by 0 bases, the J end by 12 bases, with 12 bases between. The CDR3 has 13 amino acids. The V gene's germline CDR1 is LGHDT and CDR2 YNNKEL (reference sequence). Here the CDR3 reads CASSQDNGRRQFF. The CDR3 DNA reads TGTGCCAGCAGCCAAGACAATGGGAGGCGGCAGTTCTTC.

This clonotype was detected many times. The chain carries TRBV19 and TRBJ2-1; D is unclear. V was cut by 3 bases and J by 7 bases, with 4 bases left in between. Per the germline V gene, CDR1 is LNHDA and CDR2 is SQIVND (reference sequence). The CDR3 has 11 amino acids. The CDR3 DNA follows: TGTGCCAGTAGTATTTCGAATGAGCAGTTCTTC. It yields the protein CASSISNEQFF. Full variable domain (remainder filled in from reference TRBV19 and TRBJ2-1): DGGITQSPKYLFRKEGQNVTLSCEQNLNHDAMYWYRQDPGQGLRLIYYSQIVNDFQKGDIAEGYSVSREKKESFPLTVTSAQKNPTAFYLCASSISNEQFFGPGTRLTVL.

This clonotype appeared many times. The genes are TRBV6-5 and TRBJ2-1; 7 bases align to TRBD2. Germline V CDR1 and CDR2: MNHEY, SVGAGI. The CDR3 is 13 residues long. J lost 8 bases, V lost 6 bases, and 7 bases had no gene match. Written as DNA, the CDR3 is TGTGCCAGCAGGAAACCGGGAGGCGATGAGCAGTTCTTC. It yields the protein CASRKPGGDEQFF.

The chain is built from TRBV6-5 and TRBJ2-3; TRBD1 aligns across 7 bases. The junction had 4 bases not matched to a gene; V was cut back by 6 bases and J by 1 base. This CDR3 spans 14 amino acids. Germline-derived CDR1 and CDR2 are MNHEY and SVGAGI. In nucleotides, the CDR3 is TGTGCCAGCAGAAGGACAGGACGCACAGATACGCAGTATTTT. Residues: CASRRTGRTDTQYF.

The sample holds a few counts of this clonotype. This chain connects TRBV7-2 to TRBJ2-3; no clear D. The germline V gene encodes CDR1 SGHTA and CDR2 FQGNSA. The V end was cut by 5 bases, the J end by 4 bases, with 16 bases between. The CDR3 spans 15 residues. The DNA of the CDR3 is TGTGCCAGCAGCCCCAACCCCGGGCGGCCAGATACGCAGTATTTT. It specifies CASSPNPGRPDTQYF.

There are many counts of this clonotype. The chain uses TRBV18 and TRBJ2-3; no reliable D call. Germline CDR1 and CDR2: KGHSH and LQKENI. V was clipped by 8 bases and J by 2 bases, with 5 bases between them. This CDR3 contains 11 residues. The chain's CDR3 is CASSPTDTQYF. In DNA form, the CDR3 reads TGTGCCAGCAGCCCCACAGATACGCAGTATTTT.

This clonotype is medium-sized in the sample. The chain uses TRBV5-5 and TRBJ2-5; a possible D gene is TRBD1 (6 bases). V dropped 0 bases and J dropped 0 bases, with 9 bases sitting between them. CDR3 size: 15 residues. The germline V gene encodes CDR1 SGHKS and CDR2 YYEKEE (reference sequence). The CDR3: CASSLVWDNQETQYF. CDR3 sequence (DNA): TGTGCCAGCAGCTTGGTTTGGGACAACCAAGAGACCCAGTACTTC.

This clonotype was seen ten or more times. The chain is built from TRBV19 and TRBJ2-1, with a weak D call TRBD2 (6 bases). CDR1 and CDR2 from the germline V gene are LNHDA and SQIVND (reference sequence). The CDR3 covers 13 residues. Trimming shortened V by 5 bases and J by 9 bases, and 14 bases separated the two germline ends. CDR3 DNA sequence: TGTGCCAGTAGTGAGACTAGTTATGGTGAGCAGTTCTTC. Translated, it gives CASSETSYGEQFF.

This clonotype was observed at least ten times. The chain couples TRBV29-1 to TRBJ2-2; D is perhaps TRBD1 (6 bases). V shed 6 bases and J shed 2 bases, with 13 bases lying between them. Germline CDR1 SQVTM, CDR2 ANQGSEA. There are 14 residues in the CDR3. The CDR3: CSVRTAFNTGELFF. The DNA of the CDR3 is TGCAGCGTCCGGACAGCTTTTAACACCGGGGAGCTGTTTTTT.

About this clonotype itself: The junction shows a germline mismatch at one end, possibly a read error. The CDR3 protein is CANSELITGANVLTF. As DNA, the CDR3 is TGTGCCAACAGTGAGCTCATTACTGGGGCCAACGTCCTGACTTTC. The V gene is TRBV10-3, the J gene TRBJ2-6, with D uncertain. Germline assignment: CDR1 ENHRY and CDR2 SYGVKD. The CDR3 sequence is 15 residues long.